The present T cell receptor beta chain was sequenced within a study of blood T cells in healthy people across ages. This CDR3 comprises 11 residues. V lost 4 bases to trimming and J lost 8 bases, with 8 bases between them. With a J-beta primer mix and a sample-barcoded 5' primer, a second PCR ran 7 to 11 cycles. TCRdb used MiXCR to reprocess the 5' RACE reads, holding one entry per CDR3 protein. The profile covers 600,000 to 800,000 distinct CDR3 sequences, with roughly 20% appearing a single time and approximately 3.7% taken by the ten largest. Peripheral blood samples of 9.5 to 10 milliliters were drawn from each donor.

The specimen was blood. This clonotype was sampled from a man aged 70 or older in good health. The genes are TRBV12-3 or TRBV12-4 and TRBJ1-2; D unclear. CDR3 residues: CASSSQWGYTF. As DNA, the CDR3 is TGTGCCAGCAGTTCTCAGTGGGGCTACACCTTC.